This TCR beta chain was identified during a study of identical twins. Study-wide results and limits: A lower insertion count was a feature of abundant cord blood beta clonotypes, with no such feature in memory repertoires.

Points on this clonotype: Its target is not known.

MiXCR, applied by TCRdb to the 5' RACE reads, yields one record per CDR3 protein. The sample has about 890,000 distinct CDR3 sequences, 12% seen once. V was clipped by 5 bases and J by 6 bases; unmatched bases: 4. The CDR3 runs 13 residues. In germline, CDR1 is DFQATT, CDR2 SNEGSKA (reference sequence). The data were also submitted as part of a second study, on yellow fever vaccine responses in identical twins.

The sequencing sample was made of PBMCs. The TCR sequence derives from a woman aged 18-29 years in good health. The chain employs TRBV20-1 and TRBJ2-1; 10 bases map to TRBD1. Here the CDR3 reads CSAGDRGPNEQFF. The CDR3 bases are TGCAGTGCTGGCGACAGGGGGCCCAATGAGCAGTTCTTC.